The sequence of this T cell receptor beta chain was determined in a study of T cell repertoires in cytomegalovirus infection. In the case of this clonotype: The target antigen is unknown.

The CDR3 runs to 11 residues. V lost 9 bases to trimming and J lost 9 bases, with 14 bases between them. Looked up from germline, CDR1 is LNHDA and CDR2 is SQIVND (reference sequence). General study points: CMV-specific HLA-C-restricted TCR beta clonotypes dominated the ex vivo response.

Using its own MiXCR run on the reads, TCRdb lists one record per CDR3 protein. The sample yields about 360,000 distinct CDR3 sequences, roughly 20% seen once. The sequencing input was PBMCs. This chain joins TRBV19 and TRBJ1-2, with D unclear. The TCR sequence derives from a human donor in good health (CMV status not recorded). Some clones in this sample may be carry-over from other donors' samples. Here the CDR3 reads CASWGRGSYTF. The CDR3 coding sequence is TGTGCCAGCTGGGGTCGGGGAAGCTACACCTTC.